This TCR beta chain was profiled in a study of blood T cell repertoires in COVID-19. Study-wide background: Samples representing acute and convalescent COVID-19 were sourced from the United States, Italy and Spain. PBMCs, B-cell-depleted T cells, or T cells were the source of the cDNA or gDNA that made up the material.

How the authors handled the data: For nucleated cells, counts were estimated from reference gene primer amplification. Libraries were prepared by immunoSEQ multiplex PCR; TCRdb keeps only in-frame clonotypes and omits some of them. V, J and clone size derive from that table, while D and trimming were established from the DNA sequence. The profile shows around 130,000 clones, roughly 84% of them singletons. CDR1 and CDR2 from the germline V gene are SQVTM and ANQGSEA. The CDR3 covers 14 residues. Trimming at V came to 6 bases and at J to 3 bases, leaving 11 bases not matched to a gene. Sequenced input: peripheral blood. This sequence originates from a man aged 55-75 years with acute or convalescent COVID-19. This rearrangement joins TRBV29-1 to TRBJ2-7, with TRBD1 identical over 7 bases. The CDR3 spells CSVARNRGNYEQYF. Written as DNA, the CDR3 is TGCAGCGTGGCCCGGAACAGGGGTAACTACGAGCAGTACTTC.